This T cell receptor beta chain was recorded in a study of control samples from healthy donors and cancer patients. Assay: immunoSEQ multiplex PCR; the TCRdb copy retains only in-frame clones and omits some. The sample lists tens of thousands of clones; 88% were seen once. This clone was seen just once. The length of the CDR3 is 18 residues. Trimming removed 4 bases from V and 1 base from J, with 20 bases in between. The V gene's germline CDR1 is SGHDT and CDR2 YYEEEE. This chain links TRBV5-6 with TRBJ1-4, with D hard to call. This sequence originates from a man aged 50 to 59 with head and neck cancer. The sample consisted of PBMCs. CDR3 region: CASSPGRIPRLTNEKLFF. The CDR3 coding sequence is TGTGCCAGCAGCCCTGGACGGATTCCTAGGCTAACTAATGAAAAACTGTTTTTT.